This TCR beta chain stems from a study of blood T cell repertoires in COVID-19. Study as a whole: PBMCs, B-cell-depleted T cells, or T cells provided the cDNA or gDNA that made up the material.

Using immunoSEQ multiplex PCR, the repertoire was profiled, and TCRdb retains in-frame clones only, with some absent. The table lists around 63,000 clones, 88% of them singletons. This clone was seen more than once but under ten times. This CDR3 comprises 17 residues. Germline CDR1 and CDR2: LGHNT and FRNRAP. V shed 1 base and J 0 bases; nucleotides not matched to a gene: 5. The source of this sequence is a man in his fifties with active COVID-19. This chain links TRBV12-5 with TRBJ1-5; 8 nucleotides line up with TRBD1. Sequenced material: peripheral blood. The DNA for the CDR3 is TGTGCTAGTGGTTTGGGGCAGGGGGCCTATAGCAATCAGCCCCAGCATTTT. It yields the protein CASGLGQGAYSNQPQHF.